These 6 T cell receptor beta chains originate from one sample sequenced in a study of T-cell reconstitution after alpha-beta-depleted transplantation in children. It was with unique molecular identifiers that the TCRbeta library was prepared. From the PCR reads, TCRdb called clonotypes with MiXCR, one entry per CDR3 protein. The table records 600,000 to 700,000 distinct CDR3 sequences, about an eighth of them present only once. The sequenced sample was PBMCs, obtained before TCRalphabeta/CD19-depleted stem cell transplant. Receptors were obtained from a girl aged 2 to 10 with congenital amegakaryocytic thrombocytopenia, due to receive a stem cell transplant.

This clonotype was seen more than once but under ten times. The chain joins TRBV7-2 to TRBJ2-1, with 8 bases aligning to TRBD2. The trim removed 0 bases at V and 5 bases at J, leaving 9 bases unmatched. Germline CDR1 is SGHTA and CDR2 is FQGNSA. The CDR3 sequence is 17 residues long. CDR3 loop: CASSLAASGRVDNEQFF. Here the CDR3 DNA reads TGTGCCAGCAGCTTAGCGGCTAGCGGGCGGGTAGACAATGAGCAGTTCTTC.

The CDR3 DNA is TGCAGCGTTGATTGCCAGGTTAGGAACACTGAAGCTTTCTTT. It encodes CSVDCQVRNTEAFF. The J gene is TRBJ1-1, the V gene TRBV29-1; D gene ambiguous. Looked up from germline, CDR1 is SQVTM and CDR2 is ANQGSEA. The V gene lost 3 bases and the J gene lost 1 base, with 12 bases spanning the gap. This CDR3 is built from 14 residues.

This chain connects TRBV24-1 to TRBJ2-1; TRBD2 matches 9 bases. After removal of 3 bases from V and 3 bases from J, the junction contained 8 bases not matched to a gene. This CDR3 region has 17 residues. Germline CDR1 KGHDR, CDR2 SFDVKD. CDR3 sequence (DNA): TGTGCCACCAGTGATGAGGGGGCGGGAGGGGACTACAATGAGCAGTTCTTC. The encoded protein is CATSDEGAGGDYNEQFF.

The chain links TRBV28 to TRBJ2-6; D might be TRBD1 (5 bases). Trimming shortened V by 1 base and J by 1 base, and 14 bases separated the two germline ends. The germline CDR1 and CDR2 sequences are MDHEN and SYDVKM. The length of the CDR3 is 18 residues. CDR3 protein: CASSLYAGPESGANVLTF. The CDR3 nucleotides are TGTGCCAGCAGTTTATATGCAGGGCCTGAGTCTGGGGCCAACGTCCTGACTTTC.

The V gene is TRBV5-1, the J gene TRBJ2-2; TRBD1 agrees at 10 bases. The CDR3 spans 16 residues. The V gene's germline CDR1 is SGHRS and CDR2 YFSETQ. V was pared by 0 bases and J by 3 bases, with 2 bases of the junction left unmatched. Here the CDR3 reads CASSLGQGAHTGELFF. CDR3 nucleotide sequence: TGCGCCAGCAGCTTGGGACAGGGGGCGCACACCGGGGAGCTGTTTTTT.

The chain is built from TRBV14 and TRBJ2-1, with D uncertain. Trimming removed 2 bases at V and 7 bases at J, with 6 bases between. There are 12 residues in the CDR3. In germline, CDR1 is SGHDN, CDR2 FVKESK. For the CDR3, the DNA is TGTGCCAGCAGCCAATTTCGGAATGAGCAGTTCTTC. Translating gives CASSQFRNEQFF. The variable domain in full, with the rest retrieved from reference TRBV14 and TRBJ2-1, is EAGVTQFPSHSVIEKGQTVTLRCDPISGHDNLYWYRRVMGKEIKFLLHFVKESKQDESGMPNNRFLAERTGGTYSTLKVQPAELEDSGVYFCASSQFRNEQFFGPGTRLTVL.